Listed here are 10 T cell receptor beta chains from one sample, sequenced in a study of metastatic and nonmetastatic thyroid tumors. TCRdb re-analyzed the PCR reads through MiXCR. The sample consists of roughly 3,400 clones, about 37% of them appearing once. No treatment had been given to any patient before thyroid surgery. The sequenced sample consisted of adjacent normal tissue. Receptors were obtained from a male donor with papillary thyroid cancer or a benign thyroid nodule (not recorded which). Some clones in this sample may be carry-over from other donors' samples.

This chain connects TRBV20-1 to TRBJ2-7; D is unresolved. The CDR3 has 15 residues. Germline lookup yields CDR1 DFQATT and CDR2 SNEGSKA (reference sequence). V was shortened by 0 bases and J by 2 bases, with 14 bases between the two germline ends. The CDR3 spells CSARDFLQNTYEQYF. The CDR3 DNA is TGCAGTGCTAGAGATTTTCTGCAGAACACCTACGAGCAGTACTTC.

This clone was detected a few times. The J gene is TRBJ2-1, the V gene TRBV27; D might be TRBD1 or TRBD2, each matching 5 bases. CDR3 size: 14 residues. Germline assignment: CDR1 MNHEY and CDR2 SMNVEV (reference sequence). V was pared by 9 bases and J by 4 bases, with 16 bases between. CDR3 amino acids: CASFTKGPYNEQFF. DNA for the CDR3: TGTGCCAGTTTTACAAAGGGACCTTACAATGAGCAGTTCTTC.

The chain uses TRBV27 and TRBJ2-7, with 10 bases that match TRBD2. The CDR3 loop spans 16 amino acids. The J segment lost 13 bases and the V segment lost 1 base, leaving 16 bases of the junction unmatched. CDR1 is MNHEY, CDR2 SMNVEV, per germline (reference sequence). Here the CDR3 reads CASSLFGTSEVATPYF. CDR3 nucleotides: TGTGCCAGCAGTTTATTTGGGACTAGCGAGGTGGCCACCCCTTACTTC.

The CDR3 nucleotides are TGTGCCAGCAGTTTAGTCTTTGGTGTTTACAATGAGCAGTTCTTC. Its protein product is CASSLVFGVYNEQFF. The chain joins TRBV12-3 or TRBV12-4 to TRBJ2-1; D is unresolved. The CDR3 covers 15 residues. Trimming took 1 base from V and 4 from J, leaving 11 bases between them.

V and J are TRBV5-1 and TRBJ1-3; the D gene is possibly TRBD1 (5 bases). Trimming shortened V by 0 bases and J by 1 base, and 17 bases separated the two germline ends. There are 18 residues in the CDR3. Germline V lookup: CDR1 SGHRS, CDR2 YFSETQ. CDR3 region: CASSLATAGLSSGNTIYF. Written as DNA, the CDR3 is TGCGCCAGCAGCTTGGCGACGGCGGGACTGTCGTCTGGAAACACCATATATTTT.

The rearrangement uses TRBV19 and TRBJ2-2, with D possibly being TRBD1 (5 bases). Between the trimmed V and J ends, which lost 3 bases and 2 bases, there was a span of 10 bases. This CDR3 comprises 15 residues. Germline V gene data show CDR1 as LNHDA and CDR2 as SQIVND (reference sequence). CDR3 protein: CASSIQGFNTGELFF. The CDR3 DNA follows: TGTGCCAGTAGTATTCAGGGATTTAACACCGGGGAGCTGTTTTTT.

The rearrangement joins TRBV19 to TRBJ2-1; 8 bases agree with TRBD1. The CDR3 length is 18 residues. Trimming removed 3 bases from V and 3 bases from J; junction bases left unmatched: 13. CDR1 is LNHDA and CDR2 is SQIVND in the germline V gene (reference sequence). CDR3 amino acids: CASSIEPTGDTNYNEQFF. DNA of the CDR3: TGTGCCAGTAGTATTGAGCCGACAGGGGATACCAACTACAATGAGCAGTTCTTC.

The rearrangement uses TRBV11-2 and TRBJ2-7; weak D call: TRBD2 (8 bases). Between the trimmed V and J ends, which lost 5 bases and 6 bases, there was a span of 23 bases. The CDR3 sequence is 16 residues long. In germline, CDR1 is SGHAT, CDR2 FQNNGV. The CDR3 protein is CASSPRTSSSGGEQYF. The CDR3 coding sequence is TGTGCCAGCAGCCCACGGACTAGCTCCTCAGGGGGCGAGCAGTACTTC.

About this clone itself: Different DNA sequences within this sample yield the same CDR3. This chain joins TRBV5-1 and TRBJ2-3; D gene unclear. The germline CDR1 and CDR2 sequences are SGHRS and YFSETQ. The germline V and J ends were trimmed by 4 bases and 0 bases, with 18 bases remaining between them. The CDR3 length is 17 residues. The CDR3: CASSLGTGGASTDTQYF. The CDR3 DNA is TGCGCCAGCAGCCTAGGCACGGGCGGTGCTAGCACAGATACGCAGTATTTT.

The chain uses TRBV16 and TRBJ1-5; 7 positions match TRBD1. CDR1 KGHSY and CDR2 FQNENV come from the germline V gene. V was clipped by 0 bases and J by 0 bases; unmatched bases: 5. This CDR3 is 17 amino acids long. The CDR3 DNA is TGTGCCAGCAGCCAATCCCAGGGGGACTATAGCAATCAGCCCCAGCATTTT. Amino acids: CASSQSQGDYSNQPQHF.